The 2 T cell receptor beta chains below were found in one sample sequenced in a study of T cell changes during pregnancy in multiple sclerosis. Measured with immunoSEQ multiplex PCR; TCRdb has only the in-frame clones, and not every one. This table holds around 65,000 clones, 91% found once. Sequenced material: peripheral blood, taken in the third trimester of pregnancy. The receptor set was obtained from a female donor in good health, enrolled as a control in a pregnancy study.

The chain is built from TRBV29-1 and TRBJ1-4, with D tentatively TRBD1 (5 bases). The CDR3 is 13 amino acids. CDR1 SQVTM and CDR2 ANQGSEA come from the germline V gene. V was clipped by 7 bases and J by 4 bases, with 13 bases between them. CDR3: CSGRGGDNEKLFF. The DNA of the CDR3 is TGCAGCGGGCGGGGGGGGGATAATGAAAAACTGTTTTTT.

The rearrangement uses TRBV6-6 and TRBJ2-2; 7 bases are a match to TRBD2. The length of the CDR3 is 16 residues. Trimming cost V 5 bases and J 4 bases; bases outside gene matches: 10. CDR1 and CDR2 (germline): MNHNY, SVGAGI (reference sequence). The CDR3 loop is CASSKWGREATGELFF. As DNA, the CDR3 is TGTGCCAGCAGTAAATGGGGCCGGGAGGCCACCGGGGAGCTGTTTTTT.